The 32 T cell receptor beta chains in this list originate from one sample, sequenced in a study of untreated major depressive disorder. Produced via immunoSEQ multiplex PCR; TCRdb's table is partial and in-frame only. The sample lists more than 15,000 clones; more than 85% were seen once. The antigens these receptors bind are not known. Whole-study results and caveats: Depressed patients' CD4+ T cells carried increased TRBV05-01 (Vbeta 5.1) usage versus control CD4+ T cells.

The sequenced sample consisted of CD4+ T cells from PBMCs. The receptors derive from a woman between 40 and 50 years old with major depressive disorder.

V gene TRBV25-1 combines with J gene TRBJ1-4; 7 positions match TRBD1. Germline loops: CDR1 MGHDK, CDR2 SYGVNS. Trimming cost V 0 bases and J 2 bases; bases outside gene matches: 0. The length of the CDR3 is 15 residues. The DNA of the CDR3 is TGTGCCAGCAGTGAATACAGGGGGACTAATGAAAAACTGTTTTTT. Translating it yields CASSEYRGTNEKLFF.

The chain couples TRBV6-5 to TRBJ1-3, with D unclear. CDR3 length: 14 residues. CDR1 and CDR2 (germline): MNHEY, SVGAGI. V lost 2 bases and J lost 0, with 5 bases in between. The chain's CDR3 is CASSYSHSGNTIYF. The CDR3 DNA reads as TGTGCCAGCAGTTACAGTCACTCTGGAAACACCATATATTTT.

The V call is TRBV6-1, the J call TRBJ2-3; no reliable D call. CDR1 is MNHNS, CDR2 SASEGT, per germline. V gave up 3 bases and J gave up 4 bases, with 8 bases separating them. This CDR3 has 13 amino acids. CDR3 DNA sequence: TGTGCCAGCAGTGAGAGGCTATCAGATACGCAGTATTTT. Residues: CASSERLSDTQYF.

The V and J genes are TRBV7-8 and TRBJ1-3, with TRBD1 as a possible D gene (5 bases). Trimming stripped 10 bases from V and 0 bases from J, with 13 bases between. This CDR3 spans 14 amino acids. Germline CDR1 reads SGHVS; CDR2 reads FQNEAQ. The CDR3 spells CATKHRSSGNTIYF. DNA of the CDR3: TGTGCCACCAAGCACAGGAGCTCTGGAAACACCATATATTTT.

V usage is TRBV30 and J usage is TRBJ1-3; the D is unclear. V gave up 0 bases and J gave up 0 bases, with 9 bases separating them. This CDR3 is built from 15 residues. Germline loops: CDR1 GTSNPN, CDR2 SVGIG (reference sequence). The CDR3 here is CAWSVLANSGNTIYF. The CDR3 DNA reads as TGTGCCTGGAGTGTACTGGCGAACTCTGGAAACACCATATATTTT.

This clone was recorded a few times. The chain employs TRBV6-6 and TRBJ2-5, with 7 positions matching TRBD2. CDR3 length: 12 amino acids. Germline V lookup: CDR1 MNHNY, CDR2 SVGAGI (reference sequence). Trimming took 6 bases from V and 7 from J; bases not matched to a gene: 5. CDR3 in amino acids: CASSSGGGTQYF. The CDR3 bases are TGTGCCAGCAGCTCCGGCGGGGGGACCCAGTACTTC.

The chain links TRBV19 to TRBJ1-4; D is ambiguous. The CDR3 sequence is 16 residues long. Per germline, CDR1 LNHDA and CDR2 SQIVND (reference sequence). V lost 4 bases to trimming and J lost 1 base, with 13 bases between them. CDR3 in amino acids: CASSTPYFGTNEKLFF. As DNA, the CDR3 is TGTGCCAGTAGTACGCCTTACTTTGGAACTAATGAAAAACTGTTTTTT.

The CDR3 sequence: CASGLLPLLGGRGTEAFF. CDR3 nucleotide sequence: TGTGCTAGTGGTTTGCTACCCCTTCTGGGGGGGCGAGGCACTGAAGCTTTCTTT. The chain employs TRBV12-5 and TRBJ1-1; weak D call: TRBD1 (6 bases). V gave up 2 bases and J gave up 4 bases, with 23 bases separating them. This CDR3 has 18 amino acids. CDR1 and CDR2 from the germline V gene are LGHNT and FRNRAP.

J is TRBJ2-1 and V is TRBV6-1; TRBD1 agrees at 9 bases. In germline, CDR1 is MNHNS, CDR2 SASEGT. This CDR3 region has 15 residues. V shed 7 bases and J 9 bases; nucleotides not matched to a gene: 13. The CDR3 bases are TGTGCCAGCATGCTGGGACAGGGCGGTATAATTGAGCAGTTCTTC. Translation: CASMLGQGGIIEQFF.

The V call is TRBV4-1, the J call TRBJ2-1, with D possibly being TRBD2 (5 bases). V lost 0 bases to trimming and J lost 0 bases, with 9 bases between them. The length of the CDR3 is 16 residues. The germline V gene encodes CDR1 MGHRA and CDR2 YSYEKL. The CDR3 DNA sequence: TGCGCCAGCAGCCAAGAGGTTGGGAGCTCCTACAATGAGCAGTTCTTC. It codes for CASSQEVGSSYNEQFF.

This clone appeared a few times. The J gene is TRBJ1-2, the V gene TRBV18; no definite D call. Germline CDR1 KGHSH, CDR2 LQKENI. V lost 3 bases, J lost 4 bases, and 9 bases lay in between. The CDR3 covers 13 residues. The CDR3 DNA reads as TGTGCCAGCTCACCGGCCGAGGGCTATGGCTACACCTTC. It codes for CASSPAEGYGYTF.

The chain is built from TRBV2 and TRBJ2-2; D is possibly TRBD2 (6 bases). CDR3 length: 15 residues. V lost 11 bases and J 2 bases, leaving 18 bases between the germline ends. Germline V gene data show CDR1 as SNHLY and CDR2 as FYNNEI. In DNA form, the CDR3 reads TGTGCCGGATCCCAAGGTAGCGGCAACACCGGGGAGCTGTTTTTT. It encodes CAGSQGSGNTGELFF.

V and J are TRBV28 and TRBJ2-3; D uncertain. CDR1 and CDR2 (germline): MDHEN, SYDVKM. The CDR3 spans 13 residues. The ends were cut back, 2 bases at V and 1 base at J, with 4 bases in the middle. For the CDR3, the DNA is TGTGCCAGCAGTTTACCCGGCACAGATACGCAGTATTTT. This gives the protein CASSLPGTDTQYF. The complete variable domain, with remaining parts taken from reference TRBV28 and TRBJ2-3, reads DVKVTQSSRYLVKRTGEKVFLECVQDMDHENMFWYRQDPGLGLRLIYFSYDVKMKEKGDIPEGYSVSREKKERFSLILESASTNQTSMYLCASSLPGTDTQYFGPGTRLTVL.

The chain carries TRBV11-1 and TRBJ1-1; tentative D call: TRBD1 (6 bases). This CDR3 region has 13 residues. V lost 5 bases to trimming and J lost 5 bases, with 12 bases between them. CDR1 SGHAT and CDR2 FQDESV come from the germline V gene (reference sequence). CDR3 residues: CASSTQGGTEAFF. The DNA of the CDR3 is TGTGCCAGCAGCACACAGGGAGGGACTGAAGCTTTCTTT.

CDR3 coding DNA: TGTGCCAGCAGTCAGGGGCGATTTTATGAAAAACTGTTTTTT. Amino acid sequence: CASSQGRFYEKLFF. The chain employs TRBV6-1 and TRBJ1-4; a weak D match, TRBD1 (6 bases). V was trimmed by 5 bases and J by 6 bases, leaving 13 bases between them. CDR3 length equals 14 residues. CDR1 is MNHNS and CDR2 is SASEGT in the germline V gene.

This chain uses TRBV5-1 with TRBJ1-1, with D unclear. There are 12 residues in the CDR3. Per the germline V gene, CDR1 is SGHRS and CDR2 is YFSETQ. The V end was cut by 1 base, the J end by 10 bases, with 11 bases between. For the CDR3, the DNA is TGCGCCAGCAGCTTGAATAGGGAGCGAGCTTTCTTT. Amino acids: CASSLNRERAFF. The full variable domain, in which reference TRBV5-1 and TRBJ1-1 provide the parts outside the CDR3, is KAGVTQTPRYLIKTRGQQVTLSCSPISGHRSVSWYQQTPGQGLQFLFEYFSETQRNKGNFPGRFSGRQFSNSRSEMNVSTLELGDSALYLCASSLNRERAFFGQGTRLTVV.

The chain employs TRBV10-3 and TRBJ1-5; D gene ambiguous. The germline gives CDR1 ENHRY, CDR2 SYGVKD. CDR3 size: 15 residues. V lost 4 bases and J 0 bases, leaving 10 bases between the germline ends. In nucleotides, the CDR3 is TGTGCCATCAGTGCCTCCAGGAATAGCAATCAGCCCCAGCATTTT. It translates to CAISASRNSNQPQHF.

On this clone: A read error may produce the germline difference seen at one junction end. This rearrangement joins TRBV6-5 to TRBJ1-2; D is undetermined. The germline V gene encodes CDR1 MNHEY and CDR2 SVGAGI. The CDR3 spans 13 residues. The CDR3 sequence: CASSYRSNYGYIF. The CDR3 DNA is TGTGCCAGCAGTTATCGGTCTAACTATGGCTACATCTTC.

The chain has TRBV2 and TRBJ2-3; D is unresolved. Trimming removed 2 bases from V and 4 bases from J, with 7 bases in between. The CDR3 contains 13 residues. Looked up from germline, CDR1 is SNHLY and CDR2 is FYNNEI. The CDR3 is CASSELFADTQYF. The DNA for the CDR3 is TGTGCCAGCAGTGAACTATTCGCAGATACGCAGTATTTT.

The chain joins TRBV29-1 to TRBJ1-1; TRBD1 agrees at 8 bases. Germline assignment: CDR1 SQVTM and CDR2 ANQGSEA. The CDR3 is 11 amino acids. V shed 7 bases, J shed 6 bases, and the junction held 4 bases outside the gene matches. The CDR3 sequence is CSATGDPEAFF. As DNA, the CDR3 is TGCAGCGCGACAGGGGACCCTGAAGCTTTCTTT.

The chain couples TRBV30 to TRBJ2-4, with TRBD2 as a possible D gene (7 bases). This CDR3 region has 14 residues. CDR1 GTSNPN and CDR2 SVGIG come from the germline V gene (reference sequence). Trimming left V 3 bases short and J 1 base short, with 10 bases between. CDR3 DNA sequence: TGTGCCTGGAGGGGGGGGGCGGCCAAAAACATTCAGTACTTC. This encodes CAWRGGAAKNIQYF.

The chain uses TRBV4-2 and TRBJ2-7; D ambiguous. Germline CDR1 and CDR2: LGHNA and YNFKEQ. This CDR3 comprises 11 residues. V was cut by 5 bases and J by 4 bases, with 6 bases left in between. The CDR3 loop reads CASSLGYEQYF. CDR3 DNA: TGTGCCAGCAGCTTGGGGTACGAGCAGTACTTC.

The chain carries TRBV30 and TRBJ1-5; tentatively, D is TRBD1 (6 bases). CDR1 is GTSNPN, CDR2 SVGIG, per germline (reference sequence). The CDR3 covers 14 residues. Trimming left V 7 bases short and J 1 base short, with 14 bases between. The CDR3 DNA follows: TGTGCCTACACGACAGGATTGAGCAATCAGCCCCAGCATTTT. Translation gives CAYTTGLSNQPQHF.

J is TRBJ2-1 and V is TRBV2; TRBD2 aligns across 10 bases. In germline, CDR1 is SNHLY, CDR2 FYNNEI. The length of the CDR3 is 15 residues. J lost 6 bases, V lost 2 bases, and 4 bases had no gene match. In DNA, the CDR3 is TGTGCCAGCAGTGAACAGGCTAGCGGGGGCAATGAGCAGTTCTTC. Encoded protein: CASSEQASGGNEQFF.

V gene TRBV5-6 combines with J gene TRBJ1-4; D uncertain. Trimming left V 3 bases short and J 8 bases short, with 14 bases between. Germline CDR1 is SGHDT and CDR2 is YYEEEE. This CDR3 region has 14 residues. CDR3 in DNA: TGTGCCAGCAGCTCTATTAGGTTGGGAGAAAAACTGTTTTTT. Translated: CASSSIRLGEKLFF.

V and J are TRBV11-2 and TRBJ2-1; 8 bases agree with TRBD2. After removal of 5 bases from V and 9 bases from J, the junction contained 24 bases not matched to a gene. This CDR3 is 19 amino acids long. Germline lookup yields CDR1 SGHAT and CDR2 FQNNGV. For the CDR3, the DNA is TGTGCCAGCAGCGGTAGACGTACCGCCGGGACTAGTTTATCACGTGAGCAGTTCTTC. It is translated as CASSGRRTAGTSLSREQFF.

The chain recombines TRBV5-4 with TRBJ1-5; the match to TRBD1 covers 10 bases. From germline, CDR1 is SGHNT and CDR2 YYREEE (reference sequence). This CDR3 spans 15 amino acids. V shed 4 bases, J shed 2 bases, and the junction held 3 bases outside the gene matches. CDR3 residues: CASSRQGAGNQPQHF. The CDR3 nucleotides are TGTGCCAGCAGCAGACAGGGGGCCGGCAATCAGCCCCAGCATTTT.

This clone was seen only once. V and J are TRBV30 and TRBJ2-1; TRBD2 matches at 10 bases. Germline CDR1 reads GTSNPN; CDR2 reads SVGIG (reference sequence). With 3 bases clipped from V and 6 bases from J, the junction kept 11 bases outside the gene matches. This CDR3 has 16 residues. In DNA form, the CDR3 reads TGTGCCTGGAGCCCTCTCCGAGTAGCGGGGGGCAATGAGCAGTTCTTC. It is translated as CAWSPLRVAGGNEQFF.

The J gene is TRBJ1-3, the V gene TRBV19; the D is unclear. V lost 5 bases and J 1 base, leaving 9 bases between the germline ends. Germline V gene lookup returns CDR1 LNHDA and CDR2 SQIVND (reference sequence). The CDR3 is 14 residues long. This CDR3 is CASSPSGSGNTIYF. CDR3 DNA: TGTGCCAGTAGTCCGTCGGGGTCTGGAAACACCATATATTTT.

The V and J genes are TRBV4-2 and TRBJ2-5; 8 nucleotides line up with TRBD1. The CDR3 is 14 residues long. The V gene's germline CDR1 is LGHNA and CDR2 YNFKEQ. Losses at the gene ends were 3 bases for V and 4 bases for J; bases not matched to a gene: 4. In DNA form, the CDR3 reads TGTGCCAGCAGCCATGGACAGGGTGCAGAGACCCAGTACTTC. This gives the protein CASSHGQGAETQYF.

The CDR3 reads CASSTPGTSGEQFF. The CDR3 coding sequence is TGTGCCAGTAGCACCCCCGGGACTAGCGGCGAGCAGTTCTTC. V is TRBV19 and J is TRBJ2-1; TRBD2 matches 11 bases. The CDR3 loop spans 14 amino acids. V lost 6 bases, J lost 10 bases, and 8 bases stayed unmatched. CDR1 is LNHDA and CDR2 is SQIVND in the germline V gene (reference sequence).

This clone was found a few times. V is TRBV19 and J is TRBJ1-5, with 7 bases lining up with TRBD1. The V and J ends lost 0 bases and 7 bases, in that order; junction bases with no gene match: 6. CDR1 and CDR2 (germline): LNHDA, SQIVND (reference sequence). This CDR3 is built from 15 residues. CDR3 amino acids: CASSIERGGSQPQHF. CDR3 DNA: TGTGCCAGTAGTATAGAGAGAGGGGGCTCACAGCCCCAGCATTTT.